The clone carrying this T cell receptor (beta chain) was observed many times. Its antigen is unidentified. Trimming took off 6 bases at V and 4 bases at J, with 11 bases between the two ends. The CDR3 sequence is 13 residues long. The germline V gene encodes CDR1 MNHEY and CDR2 SMNVEV (reference sequence). This sample is part of a study of T cells in Graves' hyperthyroidism and ophthalmopathy. Researchers took RNA transcripts and amplified the TCR beta CDR3 regions from them. An initial round of RT-PCR targeting the TCR CDR3 relied on the HTBI primer set. In TCRdb, the multiplex PCR reads were re-called with MiXCR into one record per CDR3 protein. Of around 420,000 distinct CDR3 sequences listed, 15% to 19% were seen once; the top ten hold 13% to 15%. Patients aged 18 to 65 had newly diagnosed hyperthyroidism of under 2 months' duration. PBMCs were obtained from 7.5 to 10 ml fresh peripheral blood. Whole-study results and caveats: Peripheral blood also featured most of the thyroid clonotypes expanded above 0.001. Ophthalmopathy prediction by the model preceded onset by a median about 6 months.

The chain joins TRBV27 to TRBJ2-3; D is uncertain. The receptor was derived from a woman between 18 and 29 years old with Graves' hyperthyroidism. The sequencing sample was made of blood. The CDR3 protein is CASRTMGADTQYF. The CDR3 coding sequence is TGTGCCAGCAGGACGATGGGCGCAGATACGCAGTATTTT.